This T cell receptor (beta chain) emerged from a study of vaccination and CD4 T cells after COVID-19. The treatment here: roughly 10-day PBMC culture with coronavirus spike peptide pools or control peptides (ViraFEST assay). Per germline, CDR1 DFQATT and CDR2 SNEGSKA (reference sequence). Trimming at V came to 5 bases and at J to 2 bases, leaving 9 bases not matched to a gene. The CDR3 is 15 amino acids. This clonotype was found once. The target antigen is unknown. With the Oncomine TCR Beta short-read assay, DNA from cultured CD4+ T cells was sequenced. MiXCR was run by TCRdb on the PCR reads, yielding one entry per CDR3 protein. The sample includes around 12,000 distinct CDR3 sequences, roughly 36% of them seen just once.

V gene TRBV20-1 combines with J gene TRBJ2-7; 10 nucleotides line up with TRBD2. The clonotype originates from a human donor with COVID-19. The sequenced sample was cultured CD4+ T cells from blood. The CDR3 DNA reads as TGCAGTGCTGGGGCTCTTAGCGGGGGGCCCTACGAGCAGTACTTC. Translated, it gives CSAGALSGGPYEQYF.